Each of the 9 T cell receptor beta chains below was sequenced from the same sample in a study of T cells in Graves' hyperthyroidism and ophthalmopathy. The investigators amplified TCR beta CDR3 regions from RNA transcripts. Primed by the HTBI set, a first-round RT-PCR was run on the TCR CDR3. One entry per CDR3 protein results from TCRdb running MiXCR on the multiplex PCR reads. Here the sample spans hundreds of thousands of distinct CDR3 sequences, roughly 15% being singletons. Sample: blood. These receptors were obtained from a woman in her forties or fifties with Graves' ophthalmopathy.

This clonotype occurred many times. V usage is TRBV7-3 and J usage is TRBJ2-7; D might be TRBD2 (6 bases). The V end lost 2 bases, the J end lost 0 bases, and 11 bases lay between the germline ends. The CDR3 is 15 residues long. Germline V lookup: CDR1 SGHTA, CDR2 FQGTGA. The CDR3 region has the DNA TGTGCCAGCAGCTTAGCGGGCGGGAACTCCTACGAGCAGTACTTC. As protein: CASSLAGGNSYEQYF.

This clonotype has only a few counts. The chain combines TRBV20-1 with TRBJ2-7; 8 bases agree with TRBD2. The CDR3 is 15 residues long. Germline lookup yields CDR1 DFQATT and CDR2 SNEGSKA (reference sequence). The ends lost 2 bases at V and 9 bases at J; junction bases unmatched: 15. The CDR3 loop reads CSARFTSGAGLVQYF. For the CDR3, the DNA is TGCAGTGCTAGATTCACTAGCGGCGCCGGTTTAGTGCAGTACTTC.

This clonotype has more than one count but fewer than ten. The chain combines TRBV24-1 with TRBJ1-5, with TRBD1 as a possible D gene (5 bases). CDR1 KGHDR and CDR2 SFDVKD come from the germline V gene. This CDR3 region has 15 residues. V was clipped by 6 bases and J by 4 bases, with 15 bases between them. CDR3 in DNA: TGTGCCACCAGTCGGACGGGGCTCCCTAATCAGCCCCAGCATTTT. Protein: CATSRTGLPNQPQHF.

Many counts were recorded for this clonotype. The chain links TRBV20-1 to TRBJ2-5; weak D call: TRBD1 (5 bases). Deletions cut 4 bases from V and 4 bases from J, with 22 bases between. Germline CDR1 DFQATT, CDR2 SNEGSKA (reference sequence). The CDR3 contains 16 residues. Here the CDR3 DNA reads TGCAGTGCTAACCATCCCTTAGTCAGGGTCGGAGAGACCCAGTACTTC. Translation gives CSANHPLVRVGETQYF.

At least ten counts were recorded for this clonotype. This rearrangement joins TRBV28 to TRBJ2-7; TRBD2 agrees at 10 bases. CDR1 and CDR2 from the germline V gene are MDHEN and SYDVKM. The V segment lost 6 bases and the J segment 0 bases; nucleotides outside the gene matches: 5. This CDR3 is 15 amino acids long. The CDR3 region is CASSRTSGSSYEQYF. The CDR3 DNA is TGTGCCAGCAGCCGGACTAGCGGAAGCTCCTACGAGCAGTACTTC.

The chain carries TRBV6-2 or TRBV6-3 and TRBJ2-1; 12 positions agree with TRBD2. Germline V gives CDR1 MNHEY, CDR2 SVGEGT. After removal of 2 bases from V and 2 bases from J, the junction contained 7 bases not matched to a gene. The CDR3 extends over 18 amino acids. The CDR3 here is CASSYPGLAGTTYNEQFF. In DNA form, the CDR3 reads TGTGCCAGCAGTTACCCAGGACTAGCGGGAACCACCTACAATGAGCAGTTCTTC.

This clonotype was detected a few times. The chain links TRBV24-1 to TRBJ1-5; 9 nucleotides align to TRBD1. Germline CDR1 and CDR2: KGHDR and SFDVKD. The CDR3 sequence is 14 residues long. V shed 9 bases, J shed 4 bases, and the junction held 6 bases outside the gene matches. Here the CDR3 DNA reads TGTGCCACCGCCCGACAGGGGGATAATCAGCCCCAGCATTTT. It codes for CATARQGDNQPQHF.

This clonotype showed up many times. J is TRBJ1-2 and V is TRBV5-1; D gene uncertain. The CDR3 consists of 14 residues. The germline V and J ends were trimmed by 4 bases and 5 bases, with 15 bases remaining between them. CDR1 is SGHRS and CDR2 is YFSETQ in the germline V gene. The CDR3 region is CASSRDREVYGYTF. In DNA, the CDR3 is TGCGCCAGCAGCCGTGACCGGGAGGTATATGGCTACACCTTC. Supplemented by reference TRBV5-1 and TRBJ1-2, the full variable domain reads KAGVTQTPRYLIKTRGQQVTLSCSPISGHRSVSWYQQTPGQGLQFLFEYFSETQRNKGNFPGRFSGRQFSNSRSEMNVSTLELGDSALYLCASSRDREVYGYTFGSGTRLTVV.

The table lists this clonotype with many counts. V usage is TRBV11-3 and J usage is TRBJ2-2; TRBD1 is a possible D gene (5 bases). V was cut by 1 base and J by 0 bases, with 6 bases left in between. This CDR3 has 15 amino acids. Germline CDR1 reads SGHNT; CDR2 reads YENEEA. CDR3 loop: CASSLVQANTGELFF. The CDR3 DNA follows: TGTGCCAGCAGCTTAGTACAGGCGAACACCGGGGAGCTGTTTTTT.